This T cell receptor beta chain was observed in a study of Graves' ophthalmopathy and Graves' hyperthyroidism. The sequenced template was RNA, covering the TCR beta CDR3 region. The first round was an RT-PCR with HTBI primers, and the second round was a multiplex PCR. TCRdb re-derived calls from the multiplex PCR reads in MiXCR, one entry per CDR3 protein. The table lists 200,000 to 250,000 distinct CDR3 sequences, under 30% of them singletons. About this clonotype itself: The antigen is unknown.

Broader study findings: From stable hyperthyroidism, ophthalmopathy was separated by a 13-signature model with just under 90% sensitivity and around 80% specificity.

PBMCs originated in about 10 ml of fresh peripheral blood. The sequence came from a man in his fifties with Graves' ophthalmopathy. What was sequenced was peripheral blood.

The CDR3 here is CASSRDVGGNQPQHF. DNA for the CDR3: TGTGCCAGCAGCCGGGACGTCGGAGGTAATCAGCCCCAGCATTTT. J is TRBJ1-5 and V is TRBV6-2 or TRBV6-3; possible D gene TRBD1, 5 bases. CDR1 is MNHEY and CDR2 is SVGEGT in the germline V gene. Trimming shortened V by 6 bases and J by 4 bases, and 16 bases separated the two germline ends. The CDR3 runs 15 residues.